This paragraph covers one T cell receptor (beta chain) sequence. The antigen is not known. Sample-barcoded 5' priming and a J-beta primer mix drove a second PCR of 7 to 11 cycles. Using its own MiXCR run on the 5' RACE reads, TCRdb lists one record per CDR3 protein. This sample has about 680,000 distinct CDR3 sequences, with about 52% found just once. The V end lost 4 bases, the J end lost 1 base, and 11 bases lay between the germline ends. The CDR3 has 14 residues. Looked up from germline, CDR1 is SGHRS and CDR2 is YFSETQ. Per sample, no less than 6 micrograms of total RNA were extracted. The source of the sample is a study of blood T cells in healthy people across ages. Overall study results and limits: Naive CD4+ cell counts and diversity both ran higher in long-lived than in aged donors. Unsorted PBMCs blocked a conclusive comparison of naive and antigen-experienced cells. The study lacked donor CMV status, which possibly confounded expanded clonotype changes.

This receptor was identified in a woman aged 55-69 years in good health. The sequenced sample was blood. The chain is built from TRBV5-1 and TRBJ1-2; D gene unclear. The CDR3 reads CASSVDTFNYGYTF. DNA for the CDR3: TGCGCCAGCAGCGTGGATACATTTAACTATGGCTACACCTTC.